This T cell receptor (beta chain) stems from a study of T-cell memory formation after mild COVID-19 (dated by TCRdb to about 2021). Some background on the complete study: TCR sequence clusters from the two donors were largely donor specific. T-cell clones expanding and contracting after mild COVID-19 in a couple of donors were tracked by longitudinal TCRalpha and TCRbeta repertoire sequencing. Two young, previously healthy adult volunteers made up the cohort, one male and one female. Beyond this particular receptor, the publication reports: Contracting CD4+ clones were located mainly in the CM and EM memory subsets, whereas CD8+ clones were found to be enriched in EMRA. Balanced CD4/CD8 phenotypes were observed for clones contracting from day 15 to 85, whereas a bias towards CD4+ was observed for a second wave of clones expanding from day 15 to 37. SARS-CoV-2 specificity was not confirmed for the second-wave clones peaking on day 37. Some responding clones were found in pre-infection memory, which suggests that pre-existing cross-reactive memory T cells took part in the SARS-CoV-2 response. Only two mild cases were covered by the study, and larger cohorts that include severe cases with pre-infection samples were considered necessary.

Data came from an Illumina NovaSeq 6000. TCRalpha and TCRbeta cDNA libraries were built by 5'RACE with constant-segment primers, adding sample barcodes and unique molecular identifiers. Trizol reagent was used to extract RNA from every sample. The libraries were amplified in two PCR steps, and the second step added a second sample barcode and Illumina TruSeq adapters. Sequencing of libraries was performed on an Illumina NovaSeq with 2 x 150 bp paired-end reads. The source study handled its data this way. Reads were demultiplexed and collapsed into UMI-guided consensus sequences with migec v1.2.7. Using mixcr v2.1.11, UMI consensuses were aligned to TRA and TRB V and J templates and then assembled into clonotypes. A clonotype was counted as expanded or contracted only if both edgeR and NoisET called the change significant, with noise models trained on biological replicates. For edgeR calls, the thresholds were a false discovery rate-adjusted p below 0.01 and a log2 fold-change of 1. As an exploratory analysis of dynamics, PCA with hierarchical clustering was applied to max-normalized trajectories of the 1000 most abundant clonotypes. Separately sequenced CD4+ and CD8+ repertoires were used to assign a CD4 or CD8 phenotype to each responding clone. Through fastp at Q25 and MiXCR, TCRdb rebuilt clones from the public reads, retaining in-frame beta chains. Identical CDR3 proteins give one entry, which carries the most common genes and DNA. TCRdb assigned the V and J calls; the authors' analysis was not used. The sample profile shows roughly 550,000 distinct CDR3 sequences; around 21% of them were found once. The ten top clones hold around 12% of the sample.

PBMCs were isolated by Ficoll-Paque density gradient centrifugation. Only a few counts were recorded for this clonotype. Its binding antigen is unknown. Base qualities are not at hand, and no much larger clone is one base apart. The cysteine opens and the phenylalanine closes a CDR3 of 17 amino acids. Only the CDR3 DNA stays, 51 bases, in frame from base 1. V loses 0 bases of germline sequence and J loses 2 bases, and the interval between the two ends is 20 bases. Based on the germline V gene, the CDR1 and CDR2 sequences are SQVTM and ANQGSEA. This clonotype originated in an adult woman who had mild COVID-19 (a few samples of this study predate the infection). The sample titles of this study are shuffled in the database, so cell type and time point are left out; the donor was told from shared clones. This sequence uses TRBV29-1 and TRBJ2-7; D gene: possibly TRBD2, on 6 matching bases. Sample: PBMCs or a T cell subset sorted from them (not recorded which). This receptor has the CDR3 CSVEDRGGAQVPYEQYF. The DNA sequence is as follows: TGCAGCGTTGAAGATCGAGGAGGGGCCCAGGTTCCCTACGAGCAGTACTTC.